These 24 T cell receptor beta chains were all obtained from the same sample, sequenced in a study of cytomegalovirus exposure and HLA in healthy donors. PCR employed 60 Vbeta and 13 Jbeta primers. TCRdb's table, derived via immunoSEQ multiplex PCR, lists solely in-frame clones and lacks some. The data contain about 130,000 clones, roughly four fifths of them seen just once; the ten biggest clones take up around 1.9%. Source material: PBMCs. These receptors were obtained from a woman between 50 and 59 years old in good health and CMV-seronegative.

The chain uses TRBV28 and TRBJ2-7, with a weak D call TRBD2 (5 bases). CDR3 length equals 16 residues. V was shortened by 2 bases and J by 1 base, with 15 bases between the two germline ends. Germline CDR1 is MDHEN and CDR2 is SYDVKM. In DNA form, the CDR3 reads TGTGCCAGCAGTTTAAGGCGGCTAGCCGCGTCCTACGAGCAGTACTTC. Residues: CASSLRRLAASYEQYF.

The chain employs TRBV5-1 and TRBJ2-7, with TRBD1 identical over 8 bases. The CDR3 is 15 residues long. The V and J ends lost 4 bases and 0 bases, in that order; junction bases with no gene match: 6. Germline loops: CDR1 SGHRS, CDR2 YFSETQ. CDR3 in amino acids: CASSPGQGISYEQYF. CDR3 nucleotide sequence: TGCGCCAGCAGCCCTGGACAGGGCATCTCCTACGAGCAGTACTTC.

The chain has TRBV2 and TRBJ2-1; 7 nucleotides agree with TRBD1. V lost 6 bases and J lost 5; bases outside the gene matches: 7. This CDR3 spans 14 amino acids. CDR1 and CDR2 from the germline V gene are SNHLY and FYNNEI. CDR3 coding DNA: TGTGCCAGCAGGCCGGGGACAGCTGACAATGAGCAGTTCTTC. Its protein product is CASRPGTADNEQFF.

V gene TRBV7-6 combines with J gene TRBJ2-3, with TRBD2 matching over 9 bases. This CDR3 has 16 residues. Germline-derived CDR1 and CDR2 are SGHVS and FNYEAQ. J gave up 4 bases and V 4 bases, and 9 bases lay outside the gene matches. CDR3 DNA sequence: TGTGCCAGCAGCTCGAAGGGTAGCGGGAGCCCAGATACGCAGTATTTT. Protein product: CASSSKGSGSPDTQYF.

The V and J genes are TRBV28 and TRBJ2-1; perhaps TRBD1 as D (5 bases). From germline, CDR1 is MDHEN and CDR2 SYDVKM. V was shortened by 3 bases and J by 8 bases, with 14 bases between the two germline ends. The CDR3 runs to 14 residues. The CDR3 nucleotides read TGTGCCAGCAGTTTCTCAGGGCGCGGCGATGAGCAGTTCTTC. Translating it yields CASSFSGRGDEQFF.

This clone was counted a few times. The chain recombines TRBV14 with TRBJ1-2; 8 positions agree with TRBD1. Germline V gene data show CDR1 as SGHDN and CDR2 as FVKESK. J was trimmed by 3 bases and V by 4 bases; bases with no gene match: 22. The CDR3 is 20 amino acids. CDR3 sequence: CASSPDRVFSGDRRYYGYTF. The CDR3 DNA sequence: TGTGCCAGCAGCCCGGACAGGGTTTTCTCCGGCGACCGGCGGTACTATGGCTACACCTTC.

The gene calls are TRBV2 and TRBJ2-6; weak D call: TRBD1 (6 bases). Looked up from germline, CDR1 is SNHLY and CDR2 is FYNNEI. This CDR3 contains 15 residues. Trimming took 6 bases from V and 4 from J, leaving 13 bases between them. CDR3 sequence (DNA): TGTGCCAGCAGATACAGGGCGGCCGGGGCCAACGTCCTGACTTTC. It yields the protein CASRYRAAGANVLTF.

The chain links TRBV25-1 to TRBJ2-7, with D perhaps matching TRBD1 (6 bases). The CDR3 sequence is 14 residues long. Per the germline V gene, CDR1 is MGHDK and CDR2 is SYGVNS. Trimming removed 6 bases at V and 0 bases at J, with 12 bases between. The CDR3 protein is CASSRTVRSYEQYF. Written as DNA, the CDR3 is TGTGCCAGCAGCAGGACAGTTCGCTCCTACGAGCAGTACTTC.

This clone was recorded only once. The chain links TRBV7-3 to TRBJ2-3, with TRBD2 matching over 7 bases. Germline loops: CDR1 SGHTA, CDR2 FQGTGA. The CDR3 has 16 residues. The V segment lost 6 bases and the J segment 3 bases; nucleotides outside the gene matches: 12. CDR3 amino acids: CASSFFRREWTDTQYF. DNA for the CDR3: TGTGCCAGCAGTTTTTTTCGGCGGGAGTGGACAGATACGCAGTATTTT. The complete variable domain, with remaining parts taken from reference TRBV7-3 and TRBJ2-3, reads GAGVSQTPSNKVTEKGKYVELRCDPISGHTALYWYRQSLGQGPEFLIYFQGTGAADDSGLPNDRFFAVRPEGSVSTLKIQRTERGDSAVYLCASSFFRREWTDTQYFGPGTRLTVL.

This sequence joins TRBV4-3 and TRBJ2-5; TRBD2 might be the D (6 bases). CDR1 is LGHNA and CDR2 is YSLEER in the germline V gene. The CDR3 totals 16 residues. V was clipped by 3 bases and J by 2 bases, with 16 bases between them. The CDR3 reads CASSQIGSVGQETQYF. The CDR3 DNA reads TGCGCCAGCAGCCAGATCGGGAGTGTGGGGCAAGAGACCCAGTACTTC.

The V and J genes are TRBV27 and TRBJ2-1; 7 bases match TRBD2. V was clipped by 3 bases and J by 5 bases; unmatched bases: 10. CDR3 length: 16 amino acids. Germline V gives CDR1 MNHEY, CDR2 SMNVEV (reference sequence). The CDR3 here is CASSFPGGRRNNEQFF. The CDR3 nucleotides are TGTGCCAGCAGTTTTCCCGGGGGGAGGCGGAACAATGAGCAGTTCTTC.

This chain joins TRBV30 and TRBJ1-5; 8 positions agree with TRBD1. Looked up from germline, CDR1 is GTSNPN and CDR2 is SVGIG (reference sequence). V gave up 2 bases and J gave up 9 bases; unmatched junction bases: 6. The CDR3 loop spans 13 amino acids. CDR3 amino acids: CAWSQHRGWPQHF. DNA for the CDR3: TGTGCCTGGAGTCAACACAGGGGGTGGCCCCAGCATTTT.

This chain joins TRBV2 and TRBJ2-1, with 7 bases aligning to TRBD2. Germline lookup yields CDR1 SNHLY and CDR2 FYNNEI. This CDR3 contains 12 residues. The CDR3 reads CASRGGYNEQFF. In DNA form, the CDR3 reads TGTGCGTCGAGGGGAGGGTACAATGAGCAGTTCTTC.

This clone was seen a single time. J is TRBJ2-2 and V is TRBV5-4, with TRBD2 identical over 12 bases. The CDR3 spans 18 residues. V was pared by 0 bases and J by 7 bases, with 10 bases of the junction left unmatched. Per germline, CDR1 SGHNT and CDR2 YYREEE (reference sequence). The DNA for the CDR3 is TGTGCCAGCAGCTTGGCCCCTTCTAGCGGGAGGGCCATCGGGGAGCTGTTTTTT. Its translation: CASSLAPSSGRAIGELFF. The variable domain in full, with the rest retrieved from reference TRBV5-4 and TRBJ2-2, is ETGVTQSPTHLIKTRGQQVTLRCSSQSGHNTVSWYQQALGQGPQFIFQYYREEENGRGNFPPRFSGLQFPNYSSELNVNALELDDSALYLCASSLAPSSGRAIGELFFGEGSRLTVL.

This chain links TRBV25-1 with TRBJ1-4; 7 nucleotides match TRBD1. The CDR3 is 16 residues long. The germline V gene has CDR1 MGHDK and CDR2 SYGVNS. The junction had 7 bases not matched to a gene; V was cut back by 6 bases and J by 0 bases. CDR3 sequence reads: CASSDLTGPTNEKLFF. The CDR3 nucleotides read TGTGCCAGCAGCGACCTGACAGGGCCAACTAATGAAAAACTGTTTTTT.

The V call is TRBV13, the J call TRBJ2-1; 8 positions match TRBD2. Germline-derived CDR1 and CDR2 are PRHDT and FYEKMQ (reference sequence). V trimming: 3 bases; J trimming: 7 bases; junction bases outside the gene matches: 5. This CDR3 is 14 amino acids long. The CDR3 loop reads CASSFPTSENEQFF. In nucleotides, the CDR3 is TGTGCCAGCAGCTTCCCGACTAGCGAAAATGAGCAGTTCTTC.

The chain carries TRBV5-1 and TRBJ2-7, with D maybe TRBD1 (5 bases). The CDR3 length is 12 residues. Trimming stripped 5 bases from V and 6 bases from J, with 12 bases between. Germline V CDR1 and CDR2: SGHRS, YFSETQ. The CDR3 DNA is TGCGCCAGCAGGGGGCAGACGAGCGAGCAGTACTTC. This encodes CASRGQTSEQYF.

The table lists this clone with a few counts. This chain links TRBV6-5 with TRBJ1-1; tentative D call: TRBD1 (6 bases). Germline V gene data show CDR1 as MNHEY and CDR2 as SVGAGI. V lost 5 bases and J 8 bases, leaving 15 bases between the germline ends. This CDR3 is 13 amino acids long. CDR3 residues: CASSGGPKIEAFF. The CDR3 coding sequence is TGTGCCAGCAGTGGGGGCCCGAAGATAGAAGCTTTCTTT.

This sequence joins TRBV6-1 and TRBJ1-5; perhaps TRBD1 as D (5 bases). This CDR3 region has 15 residues. The germline V and J ends were trimmed by 8 bases and 1 base, with 15 bases remaining between them. Germline-derived CDR1 and CDR2 are MNHNS and SASEGT. CDR3 sequence reads: CASLEGGGSNQPQHF. The CDR3 nucleotides read TGTGCCAGCTTGGAGGGTGGGGGGAGCAATCAGCCCCAGCATTTT.

V usage is TRBV6-5 and J usage is TRBJ1-6, with 7 bases lining up with TRBD1. With 1 base clipped from V and 14 bases from J, the junction kept 11 bases outside the gene matches. The CDR3 length is 15 residues. CDR1 MNHEY and CDR2 SVGAGI come from the germline V gene. The CDR3 DNA reads as TGTGCCAGCAGTTACTGGACGGGACAGCAATCCTCCCTCCACTTT. Amino acids: CASSYWTGQQSSLHF.

The chain uses TRBV27 and TRBJ2-7; D possibly uses TRBD1 or TRBD2 (5 bases each). The V end was cut by 5 bases, the J end by 6 bases, with 5 bases between. The V gene's germline CDR1 is MNHEY and CDR2 SMNVEV (reference sequence). The CDR3 extends over 10 amino acids. The CDR3 loop is CASSGGEQYV. The CDR3 region has the DNA TGTGCCAGCAGTGGGGGCGAGCAGTACGTC.

The chain recombines TRBV5-1 with TRBJ1-1, with 8 bases lining up with TRBD1. Germline loops: CDR1 SGHRS, CDR2 YFSETQ. This CDR3 contains 15 residues. The V segment lost 1 base and the J segment 1 base; nucleotides outside the gene matches: 3. Here the CDR3 DNA reads TGCGCCAGCAGCTTGCAGGGGGCTGCGAACACTGAAGCTTTCTTT. As protein: CASSLQGAANTEAFF.

The V and J genes are TRBV19 and TRBJ2-1, with 9 bases lining up with TRBD1. The CDR3 consists of 15 residues. The V gene end was trimmed by 7 bases and the J gene end by 4 bases; junction bases not matched to a gene: 8. The germline CDR1 and CDR2 sequences are LNHDA and SQIVND (reference sequence). CDR3 nucleotide sequence: TGTGCCAGTACCCCGGACAGGGGAGGGTACAATGAGCAGTTCTTC. Translated, it gives CASTPDRGGYNEQFF. Combining the CDR3 with reference TRBV19 and TRBJ2-1 gives the whole variable domain DGGITQSPKYLFRKEGQNVTLSCEQNLNHDAMYWYRQDPGQGLRLIYYSQIVNDFQKGDIAEGYSVSREKKESFPLTVTSAQKNPTAFYLCASTPDRGGYNEQFFGPGTRLTVL.

The chain combines TRBV7-9 with TRBJ2-3; 8 nucleotides line up with TRBD2. CDR3 length equals 16 residues. J lost 5 bases, V lost 3 bases, and 10 bases had no gene match. Germline values: CDR1 SEHNR, CDR2 FQNEAQ (reference sequence). CDR3 in DNA: TGTGCCAGCAGCTTCCTTAGAGCGGGAGCGGTAGATACGCAGTATTTT. Its translation: CASSFLRAGAVDTQYF.